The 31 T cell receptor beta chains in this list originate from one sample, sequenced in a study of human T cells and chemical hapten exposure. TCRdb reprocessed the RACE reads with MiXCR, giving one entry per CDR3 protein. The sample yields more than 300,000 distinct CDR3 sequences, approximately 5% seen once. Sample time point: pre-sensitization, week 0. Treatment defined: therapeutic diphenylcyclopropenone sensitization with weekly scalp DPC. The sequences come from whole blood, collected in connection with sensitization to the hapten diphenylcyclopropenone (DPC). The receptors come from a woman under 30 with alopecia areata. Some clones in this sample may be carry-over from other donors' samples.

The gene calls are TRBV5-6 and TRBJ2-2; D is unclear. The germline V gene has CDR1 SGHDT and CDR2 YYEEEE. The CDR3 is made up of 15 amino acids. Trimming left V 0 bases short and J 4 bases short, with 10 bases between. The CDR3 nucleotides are TGTGCCAGCAGCTTGGCCGGGTCGGTCACCGGGGAGCTGTTTTTT. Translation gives CASSLAGSVTGELFF.

CDR3 bases: TGCGCCAGCAGCCCCCAGTTCGGGGGAGGGCCCGTGAAAGAAAAACTGTTTTTT. The encoded protein is CASSPQFGGGPVKEKLFF. The chain carries TRBV4-3 and TRBJ1-4; weak D call: TRBD1 (5 bases). Germline-derived CDR1 and CDR2 are LGHNA and YSLEER. Trimming removed 4 bases at V and 8 bases at J, with 26 bases between. The CDR3 length is 18 residues.

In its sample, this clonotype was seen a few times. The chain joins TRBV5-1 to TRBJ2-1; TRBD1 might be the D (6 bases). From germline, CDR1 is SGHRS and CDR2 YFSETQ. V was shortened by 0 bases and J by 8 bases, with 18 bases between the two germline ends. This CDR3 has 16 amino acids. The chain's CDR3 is CASSLEGRGIVDEQFF. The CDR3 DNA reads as TGCGCCAGCAGCTTGGAGGGCAGGGGCATTGTGGATGAGCAGTTCTTC.

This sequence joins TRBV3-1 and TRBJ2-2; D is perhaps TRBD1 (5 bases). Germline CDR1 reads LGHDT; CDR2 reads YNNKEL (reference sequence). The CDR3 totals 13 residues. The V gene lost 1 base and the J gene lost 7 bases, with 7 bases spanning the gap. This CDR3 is CASSQGGHGELFF. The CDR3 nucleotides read TGTGCCAGCAGCCAAGGCGGACACGGGGAGCTGTTTTTT.

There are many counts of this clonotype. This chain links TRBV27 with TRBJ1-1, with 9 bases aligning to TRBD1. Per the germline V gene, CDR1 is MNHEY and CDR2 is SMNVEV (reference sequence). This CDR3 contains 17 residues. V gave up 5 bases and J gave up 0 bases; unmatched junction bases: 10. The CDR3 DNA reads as TGTGCCAGCAGTCTAGTGGGGACAGGGTTTATGAACACTGAAGCTTTCTTT. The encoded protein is CASSLVGTGFMNTEAFF.

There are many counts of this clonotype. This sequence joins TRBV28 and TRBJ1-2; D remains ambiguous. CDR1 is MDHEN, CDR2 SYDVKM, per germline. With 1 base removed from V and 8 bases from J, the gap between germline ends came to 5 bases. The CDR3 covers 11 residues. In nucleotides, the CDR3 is TGTGCCAGCAGTTTATTAGGAGGCTACACCTTC. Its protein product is CASSLLGGYTF.

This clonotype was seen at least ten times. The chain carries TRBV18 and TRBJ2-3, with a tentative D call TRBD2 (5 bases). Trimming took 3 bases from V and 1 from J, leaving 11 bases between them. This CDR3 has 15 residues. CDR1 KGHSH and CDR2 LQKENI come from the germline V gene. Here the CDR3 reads CASSPNAGGTDTQYF. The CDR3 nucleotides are TGTGCCAGCTCACCGAACGCCGGGGGCACAGATACGCAGTATTTT.

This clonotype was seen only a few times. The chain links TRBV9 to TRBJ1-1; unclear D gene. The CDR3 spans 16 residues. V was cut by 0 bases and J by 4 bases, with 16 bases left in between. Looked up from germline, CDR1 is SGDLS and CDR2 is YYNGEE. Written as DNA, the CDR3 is TGTGCCAGCAGCGTAGGCGTAGGGAGCAGGTCCACTGAAGCTTTCTTT. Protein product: CASSVGVGSRSTEAFF.

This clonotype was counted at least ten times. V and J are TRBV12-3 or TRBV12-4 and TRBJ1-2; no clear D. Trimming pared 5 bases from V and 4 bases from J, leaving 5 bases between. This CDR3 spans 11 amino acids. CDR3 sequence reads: CASSPRYGYTF. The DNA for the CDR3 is TGTGCCAGCAGTCCTCGCTATGGCTACACCTTC.

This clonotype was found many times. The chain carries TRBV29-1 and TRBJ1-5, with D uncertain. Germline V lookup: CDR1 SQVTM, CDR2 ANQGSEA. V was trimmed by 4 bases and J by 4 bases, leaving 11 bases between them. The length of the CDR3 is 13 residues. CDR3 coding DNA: TGCAGCGTTGGAACAGTTCGGAATCAGCCCCAGCATTTT. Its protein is CSVGTVRNQPQHF.

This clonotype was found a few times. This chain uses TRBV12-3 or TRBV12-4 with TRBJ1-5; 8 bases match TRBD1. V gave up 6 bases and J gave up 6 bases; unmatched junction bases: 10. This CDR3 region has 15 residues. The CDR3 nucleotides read TGTGCCAGCAGATATGGACAGGGATCCCCTCAGCCCCAGCATTTT. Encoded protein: CASRYGQGSPQPQHF.

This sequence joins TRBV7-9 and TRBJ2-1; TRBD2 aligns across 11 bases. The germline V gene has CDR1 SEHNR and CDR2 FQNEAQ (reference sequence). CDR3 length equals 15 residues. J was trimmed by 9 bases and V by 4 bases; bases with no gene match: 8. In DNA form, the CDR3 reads TGTGCCAGCAGCTGGACGGGACTAGCGGAGGGTGAGCAGTTCTTC. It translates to CASSWTGLAEGEQFF.

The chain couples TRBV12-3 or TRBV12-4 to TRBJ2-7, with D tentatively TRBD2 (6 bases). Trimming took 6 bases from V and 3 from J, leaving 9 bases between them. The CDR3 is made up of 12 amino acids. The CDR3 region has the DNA TGTGCCAGCAGACAGGACTACTACGAGCAGTACTTC. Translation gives CASRQDYYEQYF.

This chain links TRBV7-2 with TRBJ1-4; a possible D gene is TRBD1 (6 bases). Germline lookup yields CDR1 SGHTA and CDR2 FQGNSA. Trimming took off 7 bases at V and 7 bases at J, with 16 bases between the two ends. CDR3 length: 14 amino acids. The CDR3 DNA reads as TGTGCCAGCACGACGGGGGGCCAGAGTGAAAAACTGTTTTTT. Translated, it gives CASTTGGQSEKLFF.

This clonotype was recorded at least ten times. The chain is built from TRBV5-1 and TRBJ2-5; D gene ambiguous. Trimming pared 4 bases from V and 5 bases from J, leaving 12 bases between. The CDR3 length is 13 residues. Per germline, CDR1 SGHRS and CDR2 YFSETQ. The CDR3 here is CASSTGPQETQYF. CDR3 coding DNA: TGCGCCAGCAGCACCGGGCCACAGGAGACCCAGTACTTC.

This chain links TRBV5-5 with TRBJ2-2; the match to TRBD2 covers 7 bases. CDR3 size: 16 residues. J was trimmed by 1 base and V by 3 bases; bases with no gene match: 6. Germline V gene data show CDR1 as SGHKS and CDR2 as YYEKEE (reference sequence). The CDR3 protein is CASSSLAGENTGELFF. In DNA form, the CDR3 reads TGTGCCAGCAGCTCCTTGGCGGGGGAGAACACCGGGGAGCTGTTTTTT.

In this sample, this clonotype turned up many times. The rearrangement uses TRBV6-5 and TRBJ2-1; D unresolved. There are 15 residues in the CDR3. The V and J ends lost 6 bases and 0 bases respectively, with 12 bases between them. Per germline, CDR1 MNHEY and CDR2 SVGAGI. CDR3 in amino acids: CASSSPRISYNEQFF. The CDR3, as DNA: TGTGCCAGCAGCTCCCCTCGGATCTCCTACAATGAGCAGTTCTTC.

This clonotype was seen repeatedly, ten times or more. CDR3 in amino acids: CSVGDRNQPQHF. The CDR3 DNA reads TGCAGCGTAGGGGACAGGAACCAGCCCCAGCATTTT. The genes are TRBV29-1 and TRBJ1-5; 8 bases are shared with TRBD1. Germline V gene lookup returns CDR1 SQVTM and CDR2 ANQGSEA. This CDR3 contains 12 residues. The V gene end was trimmed by 6 bases and the J gene end by 7 bases; junction bases not matched to a gene: 5.

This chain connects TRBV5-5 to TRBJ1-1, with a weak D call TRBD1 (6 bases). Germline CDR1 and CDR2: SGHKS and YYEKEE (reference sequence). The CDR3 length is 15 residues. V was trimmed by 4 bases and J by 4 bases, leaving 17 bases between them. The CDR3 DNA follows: TGTGCCAGCAGCGTGGACAGTCCCGTCCTCACTGAAGCTTTCTTT. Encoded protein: CASSVDSPVLTEAFF.

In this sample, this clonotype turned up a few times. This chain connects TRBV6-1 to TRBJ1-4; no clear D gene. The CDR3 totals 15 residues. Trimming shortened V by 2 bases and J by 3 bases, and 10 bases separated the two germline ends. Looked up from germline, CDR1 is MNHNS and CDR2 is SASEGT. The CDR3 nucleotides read TGTGCCAGCAGTGAATCCGGCAGCCCTAATGAAAAACTGTTTTTT. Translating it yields CASSESGSPNEKLFF.

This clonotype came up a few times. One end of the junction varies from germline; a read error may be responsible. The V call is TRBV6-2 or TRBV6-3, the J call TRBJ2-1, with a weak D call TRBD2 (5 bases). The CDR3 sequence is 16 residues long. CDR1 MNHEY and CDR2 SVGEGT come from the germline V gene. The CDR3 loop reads CASRRKAGMAYSEQFF. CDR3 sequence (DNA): TGTGCCAGCAGACGAAAGGCCGGGATGGCTTACAGTGAGCAGTTCTTC.

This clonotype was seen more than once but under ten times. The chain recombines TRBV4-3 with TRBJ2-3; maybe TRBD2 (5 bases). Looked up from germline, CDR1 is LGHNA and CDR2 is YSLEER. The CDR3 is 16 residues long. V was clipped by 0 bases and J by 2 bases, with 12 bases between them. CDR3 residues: CASSQDPGRATDTQYF. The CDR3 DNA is TGCGCCAGCAGCCAAGATCCGGGAAGAGCCACAGATACGCAGTATTTT.

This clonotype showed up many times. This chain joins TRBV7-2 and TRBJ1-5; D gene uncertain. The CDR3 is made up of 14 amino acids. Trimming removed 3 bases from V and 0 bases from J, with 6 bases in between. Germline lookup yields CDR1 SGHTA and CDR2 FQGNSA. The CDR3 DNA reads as TGTGCCAGCAGCTTCTTCTATAGCAATCAGCCCCAGCATTTT. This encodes CASSFFYSNQPQHF.

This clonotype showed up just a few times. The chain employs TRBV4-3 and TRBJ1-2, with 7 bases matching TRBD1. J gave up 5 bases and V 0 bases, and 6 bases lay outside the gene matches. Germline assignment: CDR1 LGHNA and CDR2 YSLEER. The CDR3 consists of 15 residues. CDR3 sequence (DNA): TGCGCCAGCAGCCAAGAGTTACAGGGGCGGTATGGCTACACCTTC. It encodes CASSQELQGRYGYTF.

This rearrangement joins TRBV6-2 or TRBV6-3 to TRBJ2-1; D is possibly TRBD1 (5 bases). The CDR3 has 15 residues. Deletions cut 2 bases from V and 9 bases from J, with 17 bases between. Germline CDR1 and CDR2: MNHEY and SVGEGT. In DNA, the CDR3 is TGTGCCAGCAGTTACACTTCAGGGAAGAACCGTGAGCAGTTCTTC. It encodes CASSYTSGKNREQFF.

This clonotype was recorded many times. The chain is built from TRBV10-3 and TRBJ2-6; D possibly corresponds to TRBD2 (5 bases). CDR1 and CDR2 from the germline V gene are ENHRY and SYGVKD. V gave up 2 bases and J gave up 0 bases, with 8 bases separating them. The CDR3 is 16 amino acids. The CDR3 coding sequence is TGTGCCATCAGTGAGGCGGGCGACTCTGGGGCCAACGTCCTGACTTTC. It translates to CAISEAGDSGANVLTF.

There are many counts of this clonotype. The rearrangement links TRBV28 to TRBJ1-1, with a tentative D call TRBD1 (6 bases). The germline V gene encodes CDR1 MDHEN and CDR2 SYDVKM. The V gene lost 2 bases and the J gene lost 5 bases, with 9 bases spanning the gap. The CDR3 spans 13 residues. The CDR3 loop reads CASSLTGLTEAFF. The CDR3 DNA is TGTGCCAGCAGTTTAACAGGGTTGACTGAAGCTTTCTTT. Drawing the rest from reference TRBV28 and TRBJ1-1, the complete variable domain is DVKVTQSSRYLVKRTGEKVFLECVQDMDHENMFWYRQDPGLGLRLIYFSYDVKMKEKGDIPEGYSVSREKKERFSLILESASTNQTSMYLCASSLTGLTEAFFGQGTRLTVV.

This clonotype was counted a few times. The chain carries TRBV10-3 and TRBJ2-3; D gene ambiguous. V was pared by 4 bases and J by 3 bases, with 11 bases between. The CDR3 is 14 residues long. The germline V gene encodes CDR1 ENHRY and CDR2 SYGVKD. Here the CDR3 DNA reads TGTGCCATCAGTGGAATAGAGCTTACAGATACGCAGTATTTT. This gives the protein CAISGIELTDTQYF.

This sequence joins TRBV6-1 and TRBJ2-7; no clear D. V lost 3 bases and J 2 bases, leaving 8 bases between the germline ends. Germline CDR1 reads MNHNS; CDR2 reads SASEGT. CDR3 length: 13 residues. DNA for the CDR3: TGTGCCAGCAGTGATAGGCAGACCTACGAGCAGTACTTC. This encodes CASSDRQTYEQYF.

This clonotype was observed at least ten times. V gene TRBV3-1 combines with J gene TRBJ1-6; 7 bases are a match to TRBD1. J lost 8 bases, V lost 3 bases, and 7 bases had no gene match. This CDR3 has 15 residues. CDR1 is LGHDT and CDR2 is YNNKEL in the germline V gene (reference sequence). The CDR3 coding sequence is TGTGCCAGCAGCCACCGGGACAGAAGAGATTCACCCCTCCACTTT. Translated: CASSHRDRRDSPLHF. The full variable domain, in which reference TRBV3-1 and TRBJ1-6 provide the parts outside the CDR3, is DTAVSQTPKYLVTQMGNDKSIKCEQNLGHDTMYWYKQDSKKFLKIMFSYNNKELIINETVPNRFSPKSPDKAHLNLHINSLELGDSAVYFCASSHRDRRDSPLHFGNGTRLTVT.

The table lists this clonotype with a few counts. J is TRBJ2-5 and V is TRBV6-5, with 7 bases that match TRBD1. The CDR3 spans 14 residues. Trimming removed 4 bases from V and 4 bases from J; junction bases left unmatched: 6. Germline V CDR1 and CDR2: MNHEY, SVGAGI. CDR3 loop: CASSFIGGTETQYF. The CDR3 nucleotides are TGTGCCAGCAGTTTTATAGGGGGCACAGAGACCCAGTACTTC.